Each of the 6 T cell receptor beta chains below was sequenced from the same sample in a study of blood T cell repertoires in COVID-19. Method: immunoSEQ multiplex PCR; TCRdb's copy keeps in-frame clones and lacks some. Here the sample spans over 150,000 clones, roughly 87% being singletons. The specimen was peripheral blood. These receptors originate from a woman aged 55-69 years who had recovered from COVID-19.

J is TRBJ1-2 and V is TRBV19, with 9 bases aligning to TRBD1. With 6 bases clipped from V and 6 bases from J, the junction kept 5 bases outside the gene matches. CDR1 and CDR2 (germline): LNHDA, SQIVND (reference sequence). The CDR3 spans 13 residues. Here the CDR3 reads CASSHRGLNGYTF. The CDR3 nucleotides read TGTGCCAGTAGCCACAGGGGGCTGAATGGCTACACCTTC.

Only one count was recorded for this clone. V and J are TRBV6-6 and TRBJ1-1; TRBD1 aligns across 7 bases. CDR3 length: 14 amino acids. Looked up from germline, CDR1 is MNHNY and CDR2 is SVGAGI (reference sequence). V trimming: 4 bases; J trimming: 2 bases; junction bases outside the gene matches: 4. The CDR3 nucleotides read TGTGCCAGCAGTTCCGGGACAGTCAACACTGAAGCTTTCTTT. Its protein product is CASSSGTVNTEAFF.

V usage is TRBV19 and J usage is TRBJ1-5, with TRBD1 as a possible D gene (6 bases). Germline CDR1 and CDR2: LNHDA and SQIVND (reference sequence). This CDR3 spans 15 amino acids. This CDR3 is CSSSTPRGIDQPQHF. The CDR3 nucleotides are TGTTCCTCCAGTACCCCCAGGGGTATCGATCAGCCCCAGCATTTT. The full variable domain, in which reference TRBV19 and TRBJ1-5 provide the parts outside the CDR3, is DGGITQSPKYLFRKEGQNVTLSCEQNLNHDAMYWYRQDPGQGLRLIYYSQIVNDFQKGDIAEGYSVSREKKESFPLTVTSAQKNPTAFYLCSSSTPRGIDQPQHFGDGTRLSIL.

The chain joins TRBV5-6 to TRBJ1-2, with D perhaps matching TRBD1 (6 bases). The CDR3 has 14 amino acids. The V gene's germline CDR1 is SGHDT and CDR2 YYEEEE. V gave up 0 bases and J gave up 4 bases, with 10 bases separating them. The CDR3 loop reads CASSLGQGTYGYTF. The CDR3 DNA sequence: TGTGCCAGCAGCTTGGGCCAGGGGACCTATGGCTACACCTTC.

The chain links TRBV4-2 to TRBJ1-3, with no clear D. The V end was cut by 4 bases, the J end by 1 base, with 11 bases between. This CDR3 is built from 15 residues. In germline, CDR1 is LGHNA, CDR2 YNFKEQ. The CDR3 nucleotides are TGTGCCAGCAGCCCCGACACAGAGTCTGGAAACACCATATATTTT. Translating gives CASSPDTESGNTIYF.

The chain joins TRBV5-4 to TRBJ2-3; 7 nucleotides match TRBD1. The germline V gene has CDR1 SGHNT and CDR2 YYREEE (reference sequence). The ends lost 2 bases at V and 0 bases at J; junction bases unmatched: 3. This CDR3 region has 15 residues. The CDR3 spells CASSLGDRSTDTQYF. The CDR3 coding sequence is TGTGCCAGCAGCTTAGGGGACAGAAGCACAGATACGCAGTATTTT.